Included here is one TCR beta chain sequence, with context. Its antigen remains unidentified. Base qualities are not at hand, and no much larger clone is one base apart. This record belongs to a study of technical replicates of blood from a few donors (dated by TCRdb to 2015 to 2018). Library preparation used the immunoSEQ multiplex PCR assay. TCRdb stores this immuneACCESS table with in-frame sequences only. Part of the clones is absent; in the studies checked, under half of the shortfall reflects unresolved V genes, and no reason is known for the rest. The sample data list 60,000 to 90,000 clones, and 97% of these were observed just once. Roughly 0.2% of the sample belongs to the ten largest clones. From its cysteine to its phenylalanine, the CDR3 spans 16 amino acids. Just CDR3 DNA is preserved here, 48 bases in frame from base 1. CDR1 and CDR2 were assigned from the germline V gene as SGHVS and FQNEAQ. From V the trimming removes 1 base and from J it removes 7 bases, while the gene matches leave 7 bases of the junction unaccounted for.

This TCR was sampled from a human donor in good health. The chain is assembled from TRBV7-8 and TRBJ1-5; the central 10 bases match TRBD1. The sample comprised T cells isolated from PBMCs. This receptor has the CDR3 CASSLGGQGLEQPQHF. The nucleotide sequence reads as follows: TGTGCCAGCAGCTTAGGGGGACAGGGGCTGGAGCAGCCCCAGCATTTT.